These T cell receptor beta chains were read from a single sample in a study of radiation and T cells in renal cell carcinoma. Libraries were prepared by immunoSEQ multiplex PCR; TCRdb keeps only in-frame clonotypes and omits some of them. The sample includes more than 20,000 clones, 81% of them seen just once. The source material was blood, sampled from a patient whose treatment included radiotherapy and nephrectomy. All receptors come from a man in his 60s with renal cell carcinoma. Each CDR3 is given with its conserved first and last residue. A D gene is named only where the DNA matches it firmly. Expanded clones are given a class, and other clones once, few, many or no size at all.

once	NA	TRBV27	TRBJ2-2	CASNGAANTGELFF	TGTGCCAGCAATGGTGCAGCGAACACCGGGGAGCTGTTTTTT
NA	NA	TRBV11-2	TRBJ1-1	CASMYRAAGMNTEAFF	TGTGCCAGCATGTACAGGGCGGCCGGCATGAACACTGAAGCTTTCTTT
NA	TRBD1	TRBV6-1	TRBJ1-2	CASSEAGGQGVYGYTF	TGTGCCAGCAGTGAAGCTGGGGGACAGGGGGTCTATGGCTACACCTTC
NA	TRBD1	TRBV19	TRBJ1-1	CASSMRTGGSPRTEAFF	TGTGCCAGTAGTATGCGGACAGGGGGGTCCCCTAGGACTGAAGCTTTCTTT
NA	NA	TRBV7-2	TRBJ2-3	CASSLVDLDTQYF	TGTGCCAGCAGCTTAGTTGATTTGGATACGCAGTATTTT
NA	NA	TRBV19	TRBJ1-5	CASSSQGLYSNQPQHF	TGTGCCAGTAGTAGTCAGGGTCTGTATAGCAATCAGCCCCAGCATTTT
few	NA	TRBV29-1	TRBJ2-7	CSVEEPGQLLEQYF	TGCAGCGTTGAAGAGCCGGGCCAACTCCTAGAGCAGTACTTC
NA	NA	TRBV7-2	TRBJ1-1	CASSETGTKAFF	TGTGCCAGCAGCGAAACCGGGACCAAAGCTTTCTTT
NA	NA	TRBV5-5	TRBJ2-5	CASSPPGARAYQTQYF	TGTGCCAGCAGCCCACCCGGGGCCAGAGCCTATCAGACCCAGTACTTC
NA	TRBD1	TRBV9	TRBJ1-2	CASSGAGTGYDYGYTF	TGTGCCAGCAGCGGGGCCGGGACAGGGTATGACTATGGCTACACCTTC
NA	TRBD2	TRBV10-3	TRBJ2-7	CAISVSPGTRGGEQYF	TGTGCCATCAGTGTTTCCCCCGGGACTAGGGGAGGCGAGCAGTACTTC
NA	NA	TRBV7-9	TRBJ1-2	CASCRDIGRYTF	TGTGCCAGCTGCCGGGACATCGGACGCTACACCTTC
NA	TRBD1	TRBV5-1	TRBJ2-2	CASSLGSTGVTGELFF	TGCGCCAGCAGCTTGGGGTCAACAGGGGTAACCGGGGAGCTGTTTTTT
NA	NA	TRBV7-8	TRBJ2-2	CASSLALNTGELFF	TGTGCCAGCAGCTTGGCTCTAAACACCGGGGAGCTGTTTTTT
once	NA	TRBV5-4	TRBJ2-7	CASSFRPYEQYF	TGTGCCAGCAGCTTTCGTCCGTACGAGCAGTACTTC
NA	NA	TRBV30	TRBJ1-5	CAYSGTYNQPQHF	TGTGCCTATTCCGGGACCTACAATCAGCCCCAGCATTTT
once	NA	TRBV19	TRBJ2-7	CASRLHGTGTYEQYF	TGTGCCAGTAGACTTCACGGGACGGGGACCTACGAGCAGTACTTC
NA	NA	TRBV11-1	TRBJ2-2	CASSVRNTGELFF	TGTGCCAGCAGCGTTCGGAACACCGGGGAGCTGTTTTTT
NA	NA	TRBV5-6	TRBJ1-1	CASSLRGGWDTEAFF	TGTGCCAGCAGCTTAAGAGGGGGTTGGGACACTGAAGCTTTCTTT
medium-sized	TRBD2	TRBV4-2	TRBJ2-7	CASSLGTSRIEQYF	TGTGCCAGCAGCCTCGGGACTAGCAGGATCGAGCAGTACTTC
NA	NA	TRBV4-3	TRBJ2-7	CASSQAPGLLEEQYF	TGCGCCAGCAGCCAAGCCCCGGGCCTCTTGGAAGAGCAGTACTTC
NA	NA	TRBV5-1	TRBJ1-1	CASSLAIGEAFF	TGCGCCAGCAGCTTGGCCATAGGTGAAGCTTTCTTT
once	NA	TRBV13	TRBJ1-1	CASSSVQGSGQNTEAFF	TGTGCCAGCAGCTCAGTCCAGGGTTCAGGGCAGAACACTGAAGCTTTCTTT
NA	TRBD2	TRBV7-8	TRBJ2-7	CASSTPLAGYSYEQYF	TGTGCCAGCAGCACCCCACTAGCGGGTTACTCCTACGAGCAGTACTTC
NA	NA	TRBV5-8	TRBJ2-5	CASSLVAETQYF	TGTGCCAGCAGCTTGGTCGCGGAGACCCAGTACTTC
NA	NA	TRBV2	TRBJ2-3	CASSEPDTQYF	TGTGCCAGCAGTGAACCAGATACGCAGTATTTT
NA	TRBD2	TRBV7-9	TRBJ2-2	CASSATSGRAKIRTGELFF	TGTGCCAGCAGCGCGACTAGCGGGAGGGCCAAAATCCGCACCGGGGAGCTGTTTTTT
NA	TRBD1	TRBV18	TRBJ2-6	CASSMDRGGSGANVLTF	TGTGCCAGCTCGATGGACAGGGGAGGCTCTGGGGCCAACGTCCTGACTTTC
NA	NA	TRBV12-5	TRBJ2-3	CASGLPPDTQYF	TGTGCTAGTGGTTTGCCTCCGGATACGCAGTATTTT
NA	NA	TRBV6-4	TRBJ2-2	CARWDLKHRGAVF	TGTGCCCGATGGGACTTGAAACACCGGGGAGCTGTTTTT
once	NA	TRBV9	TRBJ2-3	CASSVGAGTGPDTQYF	TGTGCCAGCAGCGTAGGGGCCGGGACCGGACCAGATACGCAGTATTTT
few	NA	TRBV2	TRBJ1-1	CASLRFMNTEAFF	TGTGCCAGCCTGCGGTTCATGAACACTGAAGCTTTCTTT
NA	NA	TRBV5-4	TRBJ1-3	CASSLSGNTIYF	TGTGCCAGCAGCTTGTCGGGAAACACCATATATTTT
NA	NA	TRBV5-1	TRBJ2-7	CASSLVTGGPGYEQYF	TGCGCCAGCAGCTTGGTGACAGGCGGTCCGGGGTACGAGCAGTACTTC
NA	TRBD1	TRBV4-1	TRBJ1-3	CASSDGTGAGNTIYF	TGCGCCAGCAGCGATGGGACAGGGGCTGGAAACACCATATATTTT
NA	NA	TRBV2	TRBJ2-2	CASISGSTGELFF	TGTGCCAGCATATCCGGTTCCACCGGGGAGCTGTTTTTT
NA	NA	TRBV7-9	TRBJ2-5	CASSLARAVQDTETQYF	TGTGCCAGCAGCTTAGCTCGGGCGGTACAAGATACGGAGACCCAGTACTTC
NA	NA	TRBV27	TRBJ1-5	CASSLTSTDQPQHF	TGTGCCAGCAGTTTGACCTCCACAGATCAGCCCCAGCATTTT
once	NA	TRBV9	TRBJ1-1	CASSVTGTTEAFF	TGTGCCAGCAGCGTGACAGGTACCACTGAAGCTTTCTTT
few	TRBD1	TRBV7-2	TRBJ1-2	CASSPMLYRGRRGYTF	TGTGCCAGCAGCCCAATGTTGTACAGGGGGCGCCGAGGCTACACCTTC
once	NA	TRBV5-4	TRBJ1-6	CASSLEGVYSPLHF	TGTGCCAGCAGCTTGGAGGGGGTATACTCACCCCTCCACTTT
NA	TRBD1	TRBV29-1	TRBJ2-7	CSGRQGPSYEQYF	TGCAGCGGACGACAGGGCCCCTCCTACGAGCAGTACTTC
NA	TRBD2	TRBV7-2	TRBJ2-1	CASSLASGSSEQFF	TGTGCCAGCAGCTTGGCTAGCGGGAGTTCTGAGCAGTTCTTC
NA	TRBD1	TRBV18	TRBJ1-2	CASSLDRGGGYTF	TGTGCCAGCTCACTTGACAGGGGTGGTGGCTACACCTTC
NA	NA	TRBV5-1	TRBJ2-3	CASSLQVPSTDTQYF	TGCGCCAGCAGCTTACAGGTCCCTAGCACAGATACGCAGTATTTT
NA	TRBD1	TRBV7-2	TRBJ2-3	CASSLGGQGVMSTDTQYF	TGTGCCAGCAGCTTAGGGGGACAGGGGGTTATGAGCACAGATACGCAGTATTTT
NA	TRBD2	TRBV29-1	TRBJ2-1	CSVEGLAGVYEQFF	TGCAGCGTTGAAGGTTTAGCGGGAGTGTATGAGCAGTTCTTC
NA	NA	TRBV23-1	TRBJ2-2	CASSHDRELFF	TGCGCCAGCAGTCATGACAGGGAGCTGTTTTTT
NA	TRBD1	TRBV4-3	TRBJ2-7	CASSQEPWTGGGYEQYF	TGCGCCAGCAGCCAAGAACCCTGGACAGGGGGCGGGTACGAGCAGTACTTC